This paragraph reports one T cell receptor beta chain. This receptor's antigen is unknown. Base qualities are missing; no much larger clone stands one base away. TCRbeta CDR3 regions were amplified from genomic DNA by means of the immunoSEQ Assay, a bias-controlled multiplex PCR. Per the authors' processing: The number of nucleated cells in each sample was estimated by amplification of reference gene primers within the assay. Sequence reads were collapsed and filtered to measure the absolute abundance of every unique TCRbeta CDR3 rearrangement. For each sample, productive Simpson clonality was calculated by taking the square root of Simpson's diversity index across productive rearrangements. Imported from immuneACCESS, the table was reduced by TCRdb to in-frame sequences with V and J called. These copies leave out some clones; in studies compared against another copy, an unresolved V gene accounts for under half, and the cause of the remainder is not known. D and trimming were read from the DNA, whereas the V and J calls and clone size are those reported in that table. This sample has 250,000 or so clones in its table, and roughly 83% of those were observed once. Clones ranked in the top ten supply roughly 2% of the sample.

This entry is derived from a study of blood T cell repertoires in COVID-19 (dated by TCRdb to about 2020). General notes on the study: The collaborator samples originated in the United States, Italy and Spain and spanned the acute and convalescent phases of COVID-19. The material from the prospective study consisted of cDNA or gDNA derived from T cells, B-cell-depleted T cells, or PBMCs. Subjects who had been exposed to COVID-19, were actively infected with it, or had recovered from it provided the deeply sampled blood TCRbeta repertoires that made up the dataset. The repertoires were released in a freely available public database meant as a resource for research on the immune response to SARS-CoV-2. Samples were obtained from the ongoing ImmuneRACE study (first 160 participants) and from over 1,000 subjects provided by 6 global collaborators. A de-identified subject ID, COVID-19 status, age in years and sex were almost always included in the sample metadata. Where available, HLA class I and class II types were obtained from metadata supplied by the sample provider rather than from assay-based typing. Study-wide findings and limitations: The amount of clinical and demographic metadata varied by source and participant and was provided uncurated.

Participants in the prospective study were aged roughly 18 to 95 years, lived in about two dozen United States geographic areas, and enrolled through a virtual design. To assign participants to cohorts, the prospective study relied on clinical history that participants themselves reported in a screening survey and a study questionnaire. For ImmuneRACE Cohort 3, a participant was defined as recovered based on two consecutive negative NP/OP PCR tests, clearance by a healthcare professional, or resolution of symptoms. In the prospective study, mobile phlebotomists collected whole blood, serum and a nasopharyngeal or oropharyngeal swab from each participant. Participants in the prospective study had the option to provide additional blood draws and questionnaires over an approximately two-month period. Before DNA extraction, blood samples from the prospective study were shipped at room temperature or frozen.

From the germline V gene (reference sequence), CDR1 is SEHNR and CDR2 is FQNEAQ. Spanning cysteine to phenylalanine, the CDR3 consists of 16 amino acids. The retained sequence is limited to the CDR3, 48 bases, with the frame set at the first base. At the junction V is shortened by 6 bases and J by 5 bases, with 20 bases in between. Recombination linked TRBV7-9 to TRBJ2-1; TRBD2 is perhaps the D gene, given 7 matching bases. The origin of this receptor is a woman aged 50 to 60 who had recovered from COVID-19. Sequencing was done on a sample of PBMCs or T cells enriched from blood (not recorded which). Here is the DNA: TGTGCCAGCAGTTCACTGGTAGGGGGAGGGCACAATGAGCAGTTCTTC. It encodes CASSSLVGGGHNEQFF.